Listed below are T cell receptor beta chains from one sample, sequenced in a study of cytomegalovirus exposure and HLA in healthy donors. Some clones are missing from TCRdb's copy, which holds only in-frame ones; the method was immunoSEQ multiplex PCR. The sample shows over 200,000 clones, 85% of them seen only once. Sample: PBMCs. Every receptor here comes from a human donor in good health. Both conserved end residues are trimmed from each CDR3. The order of the fields is V gene, clone size, J gene, D gene, CDR3 protein. The D gene is left open where the match is weak. Expanded clones are given a class, and other clones once, few, many or no size at all.

V gene: TRBV13; clone size: -; J gene: TRBJ1-2; D gene: -; CDR3 protein: ASSFNRVSYGYT
V gene: TRBV7-9; clone size: -; J gene: TRBJ2-2; D gene: -; CDR3 protein: SSSLLGRELF
V gene: TRBV14; clone size: once; J gene: TRBJ2-1; D gene: TRBD2; CDR3 protein: ASSQTRTSGSSYNEQF
V gene: TRBV2; clone size: -; J gene: TRBJ2-2; D gene: -; CDR3 protein: ASQREAEVNTGELF
V gene: TRBV19; clone size: -; J gene: TRBJ1-1; D gene: -; CDR3 protein: ASWAERNTEAF
V gene: TRBV7-8; clone size: -; J gene: TRBJ1-1; D gene: -; CDR3 protein: ASSLGSGRGFGMNTEAF
V gene: TRBV25-1; clone size: once; J gene: TRBJ2-3; D gene: -; CDR3 protein: ASSEWSGITDTQY
V gene: TRBV2; clone size: -; J gene: TRBJ1-2; D gene: -; CDR3 protein: ASSEVGYYGYT
V gene: TRBV9; clone size: -; J gene: TRBJ2-7; D gene: TRBD2; CDR3 protein: ASSIGLAHLYEQY
V gene: TRBV9; clone size: -; J gene: TRBJ2-1; D gene: -; CDR3 protein: ASSVKLLATTYNEQF
V gene: TRBV4-1; clone size: -; J gene: TRBJ2-1; D gene: -; CDR3 protein: ASSQESYNEQF
V gene: TRBV27; clone size: -; J gene: TRBJ2-3; D gene: TRBD2; CDR3 protein: ASSTTSGRWDTQY